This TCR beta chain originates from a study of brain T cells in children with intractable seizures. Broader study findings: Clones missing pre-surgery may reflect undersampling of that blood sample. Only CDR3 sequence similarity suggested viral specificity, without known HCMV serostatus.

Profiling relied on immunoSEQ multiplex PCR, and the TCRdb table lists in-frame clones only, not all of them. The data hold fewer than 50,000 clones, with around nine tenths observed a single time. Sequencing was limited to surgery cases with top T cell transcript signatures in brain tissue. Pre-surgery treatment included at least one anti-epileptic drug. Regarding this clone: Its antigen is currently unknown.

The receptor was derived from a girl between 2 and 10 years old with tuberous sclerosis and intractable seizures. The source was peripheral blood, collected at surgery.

CDR3 DNA sequence: TGTGCCAGTAGGGCCCACGGGGGCCAAGAGACCCAGTACTTC. This encodes CASRAHGGQETQYF. The chain carries TRBV19 and TRBJ2-5; tentatively, D is TRBD2 (6 bases). Germline CDR1 reads LNHDA; CDR2 reads SQIVND (reference sequence). Trimming took 6 bases from V and 1 from J, leaving 12 bases between them. This CDR3 is built from 14 residues.